This T cell receptor (beta chain) was documented in a study of circulating and synovial CD4+ cells in juvenile arthritis. Sequencing was performed with immunoSEQ multiplex PCR; in TCRdb, only in-frame clones are kept and a portion is missing. The sample has 14,000 or so clones; approximately 88% are singletons. Germline-derived CDR1 and CDR2 are SQVTM and ANQGSEA. The CDR3 covers 14 residues. Trimming left V 0 bases short and J 2 bases short, with 10 bases between. Material for sequencing was CD4+ T cells from synovial fluid. The TCR originated in a human patient with juvenile idiopathic arthritis. Some clones in this sample may be carry-over from other donors' samples. The V gene is TRBV29-1, the J gene TRBJ2-5, with D possibly TRBD1 on 6 matching bases. CDR3 bases: TGCAGCGTTGAAGATAGGCAGGGGCAAGAGACCCAGTACTTC. Amino acids: CSVEDRQGQETQYF.